What follows describes a single T cell receptor beta chain. The antigen is unknown. The data were taken from a study of T cell responses to AZD1222 COVID-19 vaccine. The study's findings and limits: Spike-specific TCR repertoires showed rising breadth and depth after two AZD1222 doses.

The trim removed 0 bases at V and 0 bases at J, leaving 4 bases unmatched. CDR3 length: 16 residues. Germline V gene sequence: CDR1 SGHRS, CDR2 YFSETQ. Profiled with immunoSEQ multiplex PCR; TCRdb holds only in-frame clones, not every one. The sample records some 150,000 clones, 90% being singletons. The rearrangement uses TRBV5-1 and TRBJ2-3; 7 bases fit TRBD2. The sequence was obtained from an adult in good health. Material: peripheral blood, obtained on day 0 of AZD1222 vaccination. The CDR3 region has the DNA TGCGCCAGCAGCTTGGCCCCGGGAGGCAGCACAGATACGCAGTATTTT. It codes for CASSLAPGGSTDTQYF.